The 4 T cell receptor beta chains presented below share a single source sample, sequenced in a study of CD8+CD57+ T cells in acquired aplastic anemia. Profiles of TCR beta VDJ and CDR3 were generated from a genomic DNA template. TCRdb passed the reads through MiXCR, listing each CDR3 protein once. The sample has about 110,000 distinct CDR3 sequences; 50% to 65% are singletons. Sequencing used sorted CD4+, CD8+, or CD8+CD57+ T cells (not recorded which) from PBMCs. The receptors originated from a human donor in good health, serving as a control.

The CDR3 region has the DNA TGCGCCAGCAGCCAAGAGGATTATCAAAGGACGGACAGAGGATCCTACGAGCAGTACTTC. This codes for CASSQEDYQRTDRGSYEQYF. The chain is built from TRBV4-1 and TRBJ2-7, with D tentatively TRBD1 (6 bases). CDR3 length: 20 amino acids. V dropped 0 bases and J dropped 1 base, with 25 bases sitting between them. The germline V gene encodes CDR1 MGHRA and CDR2 YSYEKL.

The sample holds many counts of this clonotype. This chain links TRBV12-3 or TRBV12-4 with TRBJ1-1, with D possibly being TRBD1 (5 bases). V was cut by 6 bases and J by 4 bases, with 12 bases left in between. The CDR3 has 13 amino acids. DNA for the CDR3: TGTGCCAGCAGAGAGGGACCTAGCACTGAAGCTTTCTTT. Amino acid sequence: CASREGPSTEAFF.

The chain is built from TRBV24-1 and TRBJ2-1; D uncertain. In germline, CDR1 is KGHDR, CDR2 SFDVKD. Trimming shortened V by 1 base and J by 5 bases, and 17 bases separated the two germline ends. The CDR3 length is 17 residues. Here the CDR3 reads CATSDFDRAVENNEQFF. DNA of the CDR3: TGTGCCACCAGTGATTTCGATCGGGCCGTCGAGAACAATGAGCAGTTCTTC.

There are a few counts of this clonotype. Being one base from a much bigger clone, this may be a read error. The chain has TRBV11-2 and TRBJ2-3, with 7 bases identical to TRBD2. There are 15 residues in the CDR3. Germline V gives CDR1 SGHAT, CDR2 FQNNGV. This CDR3 reads CASGFRSGATDTQYF. In DNA form, the CDR3 reads TGTGCCAGCGGCTTCCGAAGCGGGGCCACAGATACGCAGTATTTT.